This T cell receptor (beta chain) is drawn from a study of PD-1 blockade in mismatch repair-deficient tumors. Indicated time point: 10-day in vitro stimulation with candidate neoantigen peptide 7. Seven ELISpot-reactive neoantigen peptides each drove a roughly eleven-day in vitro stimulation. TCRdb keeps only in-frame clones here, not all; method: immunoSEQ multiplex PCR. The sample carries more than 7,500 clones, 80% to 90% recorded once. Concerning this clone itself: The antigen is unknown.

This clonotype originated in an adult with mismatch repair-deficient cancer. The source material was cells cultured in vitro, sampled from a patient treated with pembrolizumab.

The CDR3 sequence: CASSQIDKHVYTF. CDR3 nucleotides: TGTGCCAGCAGCCAGATAGACAAGCACGTCTACACCTTC. V usage is TRBV4-2 and J usage is TRBJ1-2, with no clear D. Germline V gene sequence: CDR1 LGHNA, CDR2 YNFKEQ. V lost 3 bases and J lost 10, with 15 bases in between. The CDR3 is made up of 13 amino acids.